The clone carrying this T cell receptor beta chain was detected ten times or more. No antigen is known for it. Samples came from axillary lymph nodes draining the breast cancer. Via MiXCR, TCRdb re-called the multiplex PCR reads, giving one row per CDR3 protein. Here the sample spans under 350,000 distinct CDR3 sequences, around 31% being singletons. These data are taken from a study of breast tumors, draining lymph nodes, adjacent tissues. Study-wide points: Luminal-like breast cancer showed significantly greater tumor-nontumor repertoire similarity than basal-like breast cancer did. Most tumor T cells seemingly derive from lymph node, then expand in tumor. Tumor TCR diversity was below lymph nodes but above nontumor tissue.

Trimming shortened V by 0 bases and J by 5 bases, and 7 bases separated the two germline ends. Germline V gene data show CDR1 as LGHDT and CDR2 as YNNKEL (reference sequence). CDR3 length: 13 residues. The TCR sequence derives from a female donor with breast cancer. Some clones in this sample may be carry-over from other donors' samples. The V and J genes are TRBV3-1 and TRBJ2-5; the D is unclear. Sequenced: axillary lymph node tissue. CDR3 coding DNA: TGTGCCAGCAGCCAAGAGGAAAGGGAGACCCAGTACTTC. Encoded protein: CASSQEERETQYF.